These 31 T cell receptor beta chains share one sample of origin, sequenced in a study of cytomegalovirus exposure and HLA in healthy donors. This PCR relied on a set of 60 Vbeta primers and 13 Jbeta primers. Produced via immunoSEQ multiplex PCR; TCRdb's table is partial and in-frame only. The sample carries approximately 160,000 clones, roughly 80% recorded once. The sample was PBMCs. These receptors came from a girl aged 5 to 17 in good health and CMV-seropositive.

The chain carries TRBV27 and TRBJ2-1, with 8 positions matching TRBD2. The V segment lost 3 bases and the J segment 14 bases; nucleotides outside the gene matches: 3. The CDR3 runs 11 residues. Germline V gives CDR1 MNHEY, CDR2 SMNVEV (reference sequence). Here the CDR3 reads CASSFGTREFF. In DNA form, the CDR3 reads TGTGCCAGCAGTTTCGGGACTAGGGAGTTCTTC.

The chain employs TRBV5-1 and TRBJ2-1; D possibly corresponds to TRBD2 (5 bases). Trimming left V 2 bases short and J 5 bases short, with 11 bases between. The CDR3 spans 14 residues. Germline lookup yields CDR1 SGHRS and CDR2 YFSETQ. The DNA for the CDR3 is TGCGCCAGCAGCTTCGGAGGTTCCAACAATGAGCAGTTCTTC. Protein product: CASSFGGSNNEQFF.

The J gene is TRBJ1-1, the V gene TRBV30; 9 bases line up with TRBD1. V trimming: 4 bases; J trimming: 1 base; junction bases outside the gene matches: 7. CDR1 GTSNPN and CDR2 SVGIG come from the germline V gene (reference sequence). This CDR3 contains 15 residues. The DNA of the CDR3 is TGTGCCTGGACCCTCTTGGGACAGGGGAACACTGAAGCTTTCTTT. Translation gives CAWTLLGQGNTEAFF.

This chain connects TRBV5-4 to TRBJ2-7; 11 bases agree with TRBD1. V trimming: 0 bases; J trimming: 6 bases; junction bases outside the gene matches: 5. The CDR3 consists of 15 residues. Germline V lookup: CDR1 SGHNT, CDR2 YYREEE (reference sequence). CDR3 DNA sequence: TGTGCCAGCAGCTTGGCGGGGACAGGGGGGTCCGAGCAGTACTTC. This gives the protein CASSLAGTGGSEQYF.

This clone was counted between two and nine times. This chain uses TRBV5-4 with TRBJ1-1; D possibly corresponds to TRBD1 (5 bases). The V and J ends lost 4 bases and 3 bases respectively, with 19 bases between them. CDR1 and CDR2 from the germline V gene are SGHNT and YYREEE (reference sequence). The CDR3 consists of 16 residues. The CDR3 sequence: CASSAQVTGLDTEAFF. The CDR3, as DNA: TGTGCCAGCAGCGCACAGGTCACGGGTTTGGACACTGAAGCTTTCTTT.

This chain connects TRBV7-3 to TRBJ2-7; perhaps TRBD1 as D (6 bases). The CDR3 loop spans 14 amino acids. V lost 5 bases and J lost 6, with 17 bases in between. Germline V gives CDR1 SGHTA, CDR2 FQGTGA. DNA of the CDR3: TGTGCCAGCAGCGGGGGACAACCCTCGGGCGAGCAGTACTTC. Translation gives CASSGGQPSGEQYF.

The chain carries TRBV7-9 and TRBJ1-5, with D possibly TRBD1 on 6 matching bases. In germline, CDR1 is SEHNR, CDR2 FQNEAQ (reference sequence). The length of the CDR3 is 12 residues. The V end was cut by 7 bases, the J end by 11 bases, with 15 bases between. CDR3 sequence (DNA): TGTGCCAGCACCGGGGGGGGGCAGACCCAGCATTTT. It specifies CASTGGGQTQHF.

The rearrangement links TRBV6-5 to TRBJ1-2; 7 bases fit TRBD1. CDR3 length equals 12 residues. The germline CDR1 and CDR2 sequences are MNHEY and SVGAGI. The V segment lost 11 bases and the J segment 13 bases; nucleotides outside the gene matches: 16. The CDR3: CAAAPLQGSCTF. The CDR3 nucleotides read TGTGCCGCAGCGCCCCTACAGGGGTCTTGCACCTTC.

This clone has only a few counts. At the DNA level, this CDR3 is encoded by other sequences in the same sample as well. The chain carries TRBV7-6 and TRBJ2-7, with no clear D. V lost 2 bases and J lost 0, with 8 bases in between. Looked up from germline, CDR1 is SGHVS and CDR2 is FNYEAQ. This CDR3 is 14 amino acids long. CDR3 sequence (DNA): TGTGCCAGCAGCTTACTCGTTAGCTCCTACGAGCAGTACTTC. Translating gives CASSLLVSSYEQYF.

J is TRBJ2-3 and V is TRBV27, with D tentatively TRBD2 (5 bases). V lost 8 bases and J lost 6, with 15 bases in between. Germline CDR1 MNHEY, CDR2 SMNVEV (reference sequence). The CDR3 contains 13 residues. CDR3 sequence: CASATGNSDTQYF. The CDR3 DNA is TGTGCCAGCGCCACGGGAAACTCGGATACGCAGTATTTT.

The V gene is TRBV7-9, the J gene TRBJ1-1; 7 bases line up with TRBD1. J gave up 5 bases and V 4 bases, and 10 bases lay outside the gene matches. The V gene's germline CDR1 is SEHNR and CDR2 FQNEAQ (reference sequence). The CDR3 sequence is 15 residues long. CDR3 coding DNA: TGTGCCAGCAGCTCGGAGTTAACAGGGGAAACTGAAGCTTTCTTT. It yields the protein CASSSELTGETEAFF.

This clone turned up a few times. This chain joins TRBV5-4 and TRBJ2-1; 8 bases are a match to TRBD2. J lost 7 bases, V lost 2 bases, and 14 bases had no gene match. The CDR3 runs 17 residues. Looked up from germline, CDR1 is SGHNT and CDR2 is YYREEE (reference sequence). The CDR3 region has the DNA TGTGCCAGCAGCTTCCCCCTGAGCGGGGGCTCGGGAAATGAGCAGTTCTTC. This sequence encodes CASSFPLSGGSGNEQFF.

The chain couples TRBV29-1 to TRBJ2-2, with no clear D. This CDR3 has 11 residues. The ends were cut back, 7 bases at V and 6 bases at J, with 9 bases in the middle. The germline gives CDR1 SQVTM, CDR2 ANQGSEA. Here the CDR3 reads CSGGGSGELFF. DNA for the CDR3: TGCAGCGGAGGCGGTTCCGGGGAGCTGTTTTTT.

The V and J genes are TRBV5-1 and TRBJ1-6; maybe TRBD1 (5 bases). The CDR3 length is 16 residues. The V gene's germline CDR1 is SGHRS and CDR2 YFSETQ. Deletions cut 0 bases from V and 4 bases from J, with 11 bases between. CDR3 bases: TGCGCCAGCAGCTTGGTAATAGGGGCATATAATTCACCCCTCCACTTT. Translating it yields CASSLVIGAYNSPLHF. Looking up the rest from reference TRBV5-1 and TRBJ1-6 gives the full variable domain: KAGVTQTPRYLIKTRGQQVTLSCSPISGHRSVSWYQQTPGQGLQFLFEYFSETQRNKGNFPGRFSGRQFSNSRSEMNVSTLELGDSALYLCASSLVIGAYNSPLHFGNGTRLTVT.

This clone came up once. The gene calls are TRBV15 and TRBJ2-7, with 8 bases identical to TRBD2. The CDR3 consists of 14 residues. Germline CDR1 is LNHNV and CDR2 is YYDKDF (reference sequence). Trimming took 4 bases from V and 6 from J; bases not matched to a gene: 8. The CDR3 coding sequence is TGTGCCACCAGCACGGGACTAGACCTTTCCGAGCAGTACTTC. Its translation: CATSTGLDLSEQYF.

V is TRBV11-2 and J is TRBJ2-3; D might be TRBD2 (6 bases). The V gene lost 5 bases and the J gene lost 3 bases, with 18 bases spanning the gap. CDR1 and CDR2 (germline): SGHAT, FQNNGV. The CDR3 sequence is 16 residues long. In nucleotides, the CDR3 is TGTGCCAGCAGCGACTGGGGTAGCGGAGGAACAGATACGCAGTATTTT. It encodes CASSDWGSGGTDTQYF.

This clone was seen just once. The CDR3 here is CASSPRGGRGTDTQYF. As DNA, the CDR3 is TGTGCCAGCAGCCCGCGGGGGGGCCGAGGCACAGATACGCAGTATTTT. The V gene is TRBV7-2, the J gene TRBJ2-3; 9 bases align to TRBD2. Germline trimming cut 5 bases from V and 1 base from J; bases unmatched to any gene: 7. This CDR3 region has 16 residues. Germline CDR1 SGHTA, CDR2 FQGNSA.

The chain recombines TRBV5-4 with TRBJ2-7; 8 bases agree with TRBD2. The ends lost 4 bases at V and 2 bases at J; junction bases unmatched: 11. CDR1 and CDR2 from the germline V gene are SGHNT and YYREEE (reference sequence). The CDR3 consists of 16 residues. CDR3 nucleotides: TGTGCCAGCAGCCCCGTTCGGCCGGGAGGGCCCTACGAGCAGTACTTC. Its translation: CASSPVRPGGPYEQYF.

CDR3 nucleotide sequence: TGCAGCGTTTTCGCGGGCACCGGGGAGCTGTTTTTT. Translated, it gives CSVFAGTGELFF. This sequence joins TRBV29-1 and TRBJ2-2; TRBD2 might be the D (5 bases). The CDR3 totals 12 residues. Trimming pared 5 bases from V and 4 bases from J, leaving 8 bases between. Germline CDR1 is SQVTM and CDR2 is ANQGSEA.

This clone appeared a single time. The rearrangement uses TRBV5-4 and TRBJ2-7, with 10 bases fitting TRBD2. V trimming: 5 bases; J trimming: 4 bases; junction bases outside the gene matches: 6. CDR3 size: 14 residues. The germline V gene encodes CDR1 SGHNT and CDR2 YYREEE (reference sequence). The CDR3 region has the DNA TGTGCCAGCAGTCACCGACTAGCGGGTTACGAGCAGTACTTC. Translating gives CASSHRLAGYEQYF. The variable domain in full, completed from reference TRBV5-4 and TRBJ2-7, reads ETGVTQSPTHLIKTRGQQVTLRCSSQSGHNTVSWYQQALGQGPQFIFQYYREEENGRGNFPPRFSGLQFPNYSSELNVNALELDDSALYLCASSHRLAGYEQYFGPGTRLTVT.

The chain carries TRBV28 and TRBJ1-4; the D gene is possibly TRBD1 (5 bases). V lost 1 base, J lost 3 bases, and 24 bases lay in between. The germline CDR1 and CDR2 sequences are MDHEN and SYDVKM. The CDR3 covers 20 residues. In DNA form, the CDR3 reads TGTGCCAGCAGTTTATATGCCCTCATGGGGGTGGCGGGATCTAATGAAAAACTGTTTTTT. Amino acid sequence: CASSLYALMGVAGSNEKLFF. The full variable domain, its missing parts supplied by reference TRBV28 and TRBJ1-4, is DVKVTQSSRYLVKRTGEKVFLECVQDMDHENMFWYRQDPGLGLRLIYFSYDVKMKEKGDIPEGYSVSREKKERFSLILESASTNQTSMYLCASSLYALMGVAGSNEKLFFGSGTQLSVL.

This clone was seen once. V usage is TRBV19 and J usage is TRBJ2-7; TRBD2 matches at 8 bases. The CDR3 runs 15 residues. J was trimmed by 4 bases and V by 5 bases; bases with no gene match: 10. Germline V gives CDR1 LNHDA, CDR2 SQIVND (reference sequence). Here the CDR3 reads CASSVGVLAEYEQYF. CDR3 nucleotide sequence: TGTGCCAGTAGTGTGGGGGTACTAGCGGAATACGAGCAGTACTTC.

A word on this clone: The junction does not match germline at one end; this may be a read error. The chain combines TRBV7-7 with TRBJ2-5, with 11 bases that match TRBD2. The V gene's germline CDR1 is SSHAT and CDR2 FNYEAQ (reference sequence). The CDR3 spans 16 residues. The CDR3 is CASSPSSGGFQETQYF. For the CDR3, the DNA is TGTGCTAGCAGCCCCTCTAGCGGGGGGTTCCAAGAGACCCAGTACTTC.

This clone was counted a few times. The chain is built from TRBV7-3 and TRBJ2-1, with 9 bases aligning to TRBD1. Germline V gene sequence: CDR1 SGHTA, CDR2 FQGTGA. The ends lost 5 bases at V and 16 bases at J; junction bases unmatched: 6. This CDR3 is 11 amino acids long. CDR3 nucleotides: TGTGCCAGCAGCGACGGACAGGGGATTTTCTTC. Translated, it gives CASSDGQGIFF. Filled out from reference TRBV7-3 and TRBJ2-1, the complete variable domain reads GAGVSQTPSNKVTEKGKYVELRCDPISGHTALYWYRQSLGQGPEFLIYFQGTGAADDSGLPNDRFFAVRPEGSVSTLKIQRTERGDSAVYLCASSDGQGIFFGPGTRLTVL.

V gene TRBV27 combines with J gene TRBJ1-1, with unresolved D. V was pared by 5 bases and J by 4 bases, with 14 bases between. CDR1 is MNHEY, CDR2 SMNVEV, per germline (reference sequence). The CDR3 is made up of 14 amino acids. CDR3 amino acids: CASSALRGSTEAFF. DNA of the CDR3: TGTGCCAGCAGTGCTTTACGGGGATCCACTGAAGCTTTCTTT.

The chain recombines TRBV5-6 with TRBJ2-7; 10 positions agree with TRBD2. The trim removed 3 bases at V and 3 bases at J, leaving 3 bases unmatched. The CDR3 is 14 amino acids. Germline CDR1 and CDR2: SGHDT and YYEEEE. CDR3 protein: CASSSWTSGYEQYF. The CDR3 DNA is TGTGCCAGCAGCTCGTGGACTAGCGGCTACGAGCAGTACTTC.

The gene calls are TRBV11-3 and TRBJ2-1; 8 positions agree with TRBD2. Germline V gene sequence: CDR1 SGHNT, CDR2 YENEEA. The trim removed 5 bases at V and 0 bases at J, leaving 15 bases unmatched. The CDR3 loop spans 19 amino acids. CDR3 DNA sequence: TGTGCCAGCAGCCCGACGGGGGGGCCCTACTCGGGCTCCTACAATGAGCAGTTCTTC. This sequence encodes CASSPTGGPYSGSYNEQFF.

J is TRBJ1-1 and V is TRBV4-1, with D tentatively TRBD1 (6 bases). The germline V and J ends were trimmed by 7 bases and 8 bases, with 20 bases remaining between them. This CDR3 comprises 14 residues. Germline CDR1 is MGHRA and CDR2 is YSYEKL. CDR3 sequence (DNA): TGCGCCAGCAATGAGCAACAGGGCGTCTCCGAAGCTTTCTTT. Protein: CASNEQQGVSEAFF.

The chain recombines TRBV6-6 with TRBJ1-3; D might be TRBD1 (5 bases). The CDR3 is made up of 16 amino acids. Trimming stripped 0 bases from V and 3 bases from J, with 12 bases between. Germline assignment: CDR1 MNHNY and CDR2 SVGAGI (reference sequence). Here the CDR3 DNA reads TGTGCCAGCAGTTACTCGGTCGGGGGGATTGGAAACACCATATATTTT. This translates into CASSYSVGGIGNTIYF.

In its sample, this clone was seen once. The CDR3 DNA is TGTGCCAGCAGCTTGTCCGCGGGAGGGAGCACAGATACGCAGTATTTT. Translation: CASSLSAGGSTDTQYF. The rearrangement links TRBV5-6 to TRBJ2-3, with 9 bases lining up with TRBD2. V shed 1 base, J shed 0 bases, and the junction held 3 bases outside the gene matches. Per the germline V gene, CDR1 is SGHDT and CDR2 is YYEEEE. There are 16 residues in the CDR3.

CDR3 sequence (DNA): TGTGCCAGCAGACTAGCGGGAGCGCAAGAGCAGTACTTC. Its protein is CASRLAGAQEQYF. This rearrangement joins TRBV7-9 to TRBJ2-7, with 11 bases fitting TRBD2. From germline, CDR1 is SEHNR and CDR2 FQNEAQ (reference sequence). V was pared by 6 bases and J by 7 bases, with 5 bases of the junction left unmatched. CDR3 length: 13 residues.